This T cell receptor (beta chain) was identified in a study of shared clonotypes between healthy human individuals. Naive CD8 cells lacked CD45RO, underwent positive selection for CCR7 and left out terminally differentiated effector memory CD45RA+ cells. The CDR3 contains 13 residues. Germline-derived CDR1 and CDR2 are GTSNPN and SVGIG (reference sequence). Trimming took 4 bases from V and 2 from J, leaving 12 bases between them. The protocol was immunoSEQ multiplex PCR, while the TCRdb copy is restricted to in-frame clones and leaves out a portion. The table lists about 2 million clones, about 94% of them singletons, with less than 1.5% in the top ten.

The chain joins TRBV30 to TRBJ2-7; TRBD1 is a possible D gene (5 bases). This clonotype originated in a man aged 18 to 30 in good health. What was sequenced was naive CD8+ T cells sorted from blood. The CDR3 DNA follows: TGTGCCTGGAACCCGACAGCCACCTACGAGCAGTACTTC. Amino acid sequence: CAWNPTATYEQYF. The full variable domain, rest sourced from reference TRBV30 and TRBJ2-7, is SQTIHQWPATLVQPVGSPLSLECTVEGTSNPNLYWYRQAAGRGLQLLFYSVGIGQISSEVPQNLSASRPQDRQFILSSKKLLLSDSGFYLCAWNPTATYEQYFGPGTRLTVT.